Each of the 32 T cell receptor beta chains below was sequenced from the same sample in a study of OX40 agonist ivuxolimab in advanced cancers. Data came from immunoSEQ multiplex PCR; TCRdb stores just in-frame clones and leaves some out. The sample carries tens of thousands of clones, 84% recorded once. This sample comprised CD4+ or CD8+ T cells sorted from blood, obtained in a trial of the OX40 agonist ivuxolimab. The receptors were gathered from an adult with an advanced solid tumor such as melanoma, head and neck, liver or kidney cancer.

J is TRBJ2-3 and V is TRBV7-2; 8 bases map to TRBD2. V shed 4 bases, J shed 4 bases, and the junction held 7 bases outside the gene matches. CDR3 length equals 15 residues. Per germline, CDR1 SGHTA and CDR2 FQGNSA. In DNA, the CDR3 is TGTGCCAGCAGCTCGGGACTAGTAGGGCCAGATACGCAGTATTTT. Residues: CASSSGLVGPDTQYF.

V gene TRBV2 combines with J gene TRBJ2-3; D ambiguous. V lost 4 bases, J lost 2 bases, and 10 bases lay in between. The germline V gene has CDR1 SNHLY and CDR2 FYNNEI. The CDR3 sequence is 14 residues long. The CDR3 DNA sequence: TGTGCCAGCAGTGGGGAAGTTTACACAGATACGCAGTATTTT. It translates to CASSGEVYTDTQYF.

The CDR3 DNA reads TGTGCCAGCAGCTTCGACAGAGAGACCCAGTACTTC. Its protein product is CASSFDRETQYF. The rearrangement links TRBV7-2 to TRBJ2-5, with a tentative D call TRBD1 (5 bases). Per germline, CDR1 SGHTA and CDR2 FQGNSA. The length of the CDR3 is 12 residues. Deletions cut 3 bases from V and 4 bases from J, with 6 bases between.

There are a few counts of this clone. The V gene is TRBV7-2, the J gene TRBJ1-4; TRBD1 matches 7 bases. V shed 5 bases, J shed 8 bases, and the junction held 17 bases outside the gene matches. This CDR3 region has 17 residues. Germline CDR1 and CDR2: SGHTA and FQGNSA. CDR3 DNA sequence: TGTGCCAGCAGCCGGAACCGGGGGGGGACAGCTCCAGAAAAACTGTTTTTT. Translated, it gives CASSRNRGGTAPEKLFF.

In regard to this clone: Relative to the germline gene, one junction end is altered; a read error may explain this. The sample carries other DNA sequences with the same CDR3. CDR3 sequence reads: CASSTPAPAGPYNEQFF. The CDR3, as DNA: TGTGCCAGTAGTACTCCGGCGCCCGCAGGGCCCTACAATGAACAGTTCTTC. The chain carries TRBV19 and TRBJ2-1, with D possibly being TRBD1 (5 bases). Germline CDR1 reads LNHDA; CDR2 reads SQIVND (reference sequence). This CDR3 spans 17 amino acids. Based on the CDR3 plus reference TRBV19 and TRBJ2-1, the full variable domain is DGGITQSPKYLFRKEGQNVTLSCEQNLNHDAMYWYRQDPGQGLRLIYYSQIVNDFQKGDIAEGYSVSREKKESFPLTVTSAQKNPTAFYLCASSTPAPAGPYNEQFFGPGTRLTVL.

The chain is built from TRBV6-1 and TRBJ1-3, with D hard to call. Looked up from germline, CDR1 is MNHNS and CDR2 is SASEGT. Between the trimmed V and J ends, which lost 9 bases and 4 bases, there was a span of 19 bases. This CDR3 is built from 15 residues. CDR3 protein: CASRPSGGRGNTIYF. For the CDR3, the DNA is TGTGCCAGTCGGCCCTCAGGAGGGAGGGGAAACACCATATATTTT.

The V gene is TRBV7-2, the J gene TRBJ1-3; 9 bases align to TRBD1. J lost 3 bases, V lost 3 bases, and 6 bases had no gene match. The CDR3 has 16 residues. Germline V gene lookup returns CDR1 SGHTA and CDR2 FQGNSA. The CDR3 DNA sequence: TGTGCCAGCAGCTTGACCGGGACAGGGCGTGGAAACACCATATATTTT. It encodes CASSLTGTGRGNTIYF. The whole variable domain, filled in from reference TRBV7-2 and TRBJ1-3, reads GAGVSQSPSNKVTEKGKDVELRCDPISGHTALYWYRQSLGQGLEFLIYFQGNSAPDKSGLPSDRFSAERTGGSVSTLTIQRTQQEDSAVYLCASSLTGTGRGNTIYFGEGSWLTVV.

This clone was counted a few times. The CDR3 loop is CAISANSEAFF. CDR3 DNA sequence: TGTGCCATCAGTGCTAACAGCGAAGCTTTCTTT. J is TRBJ1-1 and V is TRBV10-3, with D unresolved. This CDR3 is built from 11 residues. CDR1 ENHRY and CDR2 SYGVKD come from the germline V gene. V dropped 4 bases and J dropped 8 bases, with 8 bases sitting between them.

The chain employs TRBV29-1 and TRBJ2-7; 14 nucleotides line up with TRBD2. The CDR3 is 13 amino acids. Trimming took 6 bases from V and 3 from J; bases not matched to a gene: 1. Germline V gene lookup returns CDR1 SQVTM and CDR2 ANQGSEA. In nucleotides, the CDR3 is TGCAGCGTCGGGACTAGCGGGAGCTACGAGCAGTACTTC. It specifies CSVGTSGSYEQYF.

The gene calls are TRBV10-1 and TRBJ2-7; D is possibly TRBD2 (6 bases). The V end lost 6 bases, the J end lost 6 bases, and 15 bases lay between the germline ends. The CDR3 runs 13 residues. The germline gives CDR1 WNHNN, CDR2 SYGVQD (reference sequence). The CDR3 loop reads CASSVRQGGEQYF. The DNA of the CDR3 is TGCGCCAGCAGCGTCCGTCAGGGAGGCGAGCAGTACTTC.

The CDR3 DNA is TGTGCCAGGGCTCCTCTAGGCTACACCTTC. It specifies CARAPLGYTF. J is TRBJ1-2 and V is TRBV21-1. TRBV21-1 is an annotated pseudogene. The length of the CDR3 is 10 residues.

This clone was counted once. The chain joins TRBV7-6 to TRBJ2-1; D is unresolved. This CDR3 contains 13 residues. Trimming left V 2 bases short and J 7 bases short, with 9 bases between. Per germline, CDR1 SGHVS and CDR2 FNYEAQ. CDR3 nucleotides: TGTGCCAGCAGCTTATATTTCTCGAATGAGCAGTTCTTC. This translates into CASSLYFSNEQFF.

CDR3 sequence reads: CASRPTDSNYGYTF. The CDR3 nucleotides read TGTGCCAGCAGACCGACAGACTCTAACTATGGCTACACCTTC. This chain connects TRBV6-6 to TRBJ1-2, with D possibly being TRBD1 (5 bases). From germline, CDR1 is MNHNY and CDR2 SVGAGI (reference sequence). V shed 6 bases and J shed 0 bases, with 11 bases lying between them. The CDR3 consists of 14 residues.

The genes are TRBV5-1 and TRBJ1-1; tentative D call: TRBD1 (5 bases). Germline CDR1 reads SGHRS; CDR2 reads YFSETQ. Trimming left V 1 base short and J 6 bases short, with 28 bases between. This CDR3 comprises 19 residues. CDR3 region: CASSLRGSSGFRGPPEAFF. The CDR3 DNA sequence: TGCGCCAGCAGCTTGAGGGGCAGCTCAGGGTTTAGAGGACCCCCTGAAGCTTTCTTT.

This clone has more than one count but fewer than ten. The rearrangement uses TRBV9 and TRBJ2-2, with D hard to call. Between the trimmed V and J ends, which lost 0 bases and 6 bases, there was a span of 3 bases. In germline, CDR1 is SGDLS, CDR2 YYNGEE. The CDR3 totals 12 residues. CDR3: CASSVAAGELFF. The DNA for the CDR3 is TGTGCCAGCAGCGTAGCCGCCGGGGAGCTGTTTTTT. The full variable domain, completed using reference TRBV9 and TRBJ2-2, is DSGVTQTPKHLITATGQRVTLRCSPRSGDLSVYWYQQSLDQGLQFLIQYYNGEERAKGNILERFSAQQFPDLHSELNLSSLELGDSALYFCASSVAAGELFFGEGSRLTVL.

The rearrangement links TRBV6-1 to TRBJ2-7, with 8 nucleotides matching TRBD2. V shed 4 bases and J 4 bases; nucleotides not matched to a gene: 6. CDR1 MNHNS and CDR2 SASEGT come from the germline V gene. This CDR3 contains 14 residues. The CDR3 DNA sequence: TGTGCCAGCAGTGCCATTCGGGAGGGGTACGAGCAGTACTTC. This encodes CASSAIREGYEQYF.

DNA of the CDR3: TGTGCCAGCAGTGAAGACTTCGGAGACAGGAACACTGAAGCTTTCTTT. The encoded protein is CASSEDFGDRNTEAFF. The chain uses TRBV2 and TRBJ1-1; tentatively, D is TRBD1 (5 bases). Trimming shortened V by 1 base and J by 1 base, and 13 bases separated the two germline ends. The germline gives CDR1 SNHLY, CDR2 FYNNEI. The CDR3 consists of 16 residues.

V and J are TRBV28 and TRBJ1-2, with a weak D call TRBD1 (6 bases). Germline lookup yields CDR1 MDHEN and CDR2 SYDVKM. The CDR3 is 15 amino acids. The germline V and J ends were trimmed by 5 bases and 4 bases, with 17 bases remaining between them. CDR3 region: CASSDDRRMGYGYTF. The DNA for the CDR3 is TGTGCCAGCAGTGATGACAGGCGCATGGGCTATGGCTACACCTTC.

The chain couples TRBV5-1 to TRBJ2-2; 12 positions agree with TRBD2. Looked up from germline, CDR1 is SGHRS and CDR2 is YFSETQ. V shed 0 bases and J 4 bases; nucleotides not matched to a gene: 10. The CDR3 consists of 19 residues. For the CDR3, the DNA is TGCGCCAGCAGCTTGGGTCCTTTACTAGCGGGGGGACCCACCGGGGAGCTGTTTTTT. This gives the protein CASSLGPLLAGGPTGELFF.

The chain couples TRBV4-3 to TRBJ1-1; no reliable D call. The germline CDR1 and CDR2 sequences are LGHNA and YSLEER. The CDR3 sequence is 13 residues long. Trimming took off 4 bases at V and 3 bases at J, with 9 bases between the two ends. CDR3 DNA: TGCGCCAGCAGCCCTTCGATTGACACTGAAGCTTTCTTT. Amino acid sequence: CASSPSIDTEAFF.

A remark on this clone: Germline is not matched at one junction end, which may reflect a read error. Written as DNA, the CDR3 is TGTGCCAGCTCGCCACAACGACAAGAGACCCAGTACTTC. Protein product: CASSPQRQETQYF. The rearrangement links TRBV18 to TRBJ2-5; D gene unclear. Germline V gives CDR1 KGHSH, CDR2 LQKENI. CDR3 size: 13 residues.

CDR3 coding DNA: TGTGCCAGCAGCTTAGCCGGGACAGGAACTTACGAGCAGTACTTC. As protein: CASSLAGTGTYEQYF. The chain couples TRBV11-2 to TRBJ2-7, with 8 nucleotides matching TRBD1. The germline CDR1 and CDR2 sequences are SGHAT and FQNNGV. The CDR3 runs 15 residues. Trimming removed 1 base from V and 4 bases from J; junction bases left unmatched: 6.

The chain employs TRBV16 and TRBJ2-2, with a weak D call TRBD1 (5 bases). The V end lost 1 base, the J end lost 7 bases, and 13 bases lay between the germline ends. The CDR3 totals 15 residues. The germline V gene encodes CDR1 KGHSY and CDR2 FQNENV. CDR3 sequence reads: CASSQFNDRYGELFF. The DNA of the CDR3 is TGTGCCAGCAGCCAATTTAATGACAGATACGGGGAGCTGTTTTTT. The full variable domain, rest sourced from reference TRBV16 and TRBJ2-2, is GEEVAQTPKHLVRGEGQKAKLYCAPIKGHSYVFWYQQVLKNEFKFLISFQNENVFDETGMPKERFSAKCLPNSPCSLEIQATKLEDSAVYFCASSQFNDRYGELFFGEGSRLTVL.

The V and J genes are TRBV5-4 and TRBJ1-6; TRBD1 matches 11 bases. The junction had 8 bases not matched to a gene; V was cut back by 5 bases and J by 7 bases. Germline CDR1 SGHNT, CDR2 YYREEE (reference sequence). The CDR3 has 16 amino acids. The CDR3 DNA sequence: TGTGCCAGCAGAAATTCGGGGACAGGGGGAAATTCACCCCTCCACTTT. Translation: CASRNSGTGGNSPLHF.

V is TRBV18 and J is TRBJ2-3, with D perhaps TRBD1 (5 bases). The CDR3 has 18 residues. V was shortened by 6 bases and J by 0 bases, with 22 bases between the two germline ends. Per the germline V gene, CDR1 is KGHSH and CDR2 is LQKENI. The CDR3 nucleotides read TGTGCCAGCTCCCCGCGCACCTTGCAGACAGCTAGCACAGATACGCAGTATTTT. Its translation: CASSPRTLQTASTDTQYF.

The V call is TRBV5-1, the J call TRBJ2-2; 7 bases map to TRBD2. The length of the CDR3 is 15 residues. The J segment lost 4 bases and the V segment lost 3 bases, leaving 6 bases of the junction unmatched. Germline values: CDR1 SGHRS, CDR2 YFSETQ. This CDR3 reads CASSWEGGSTGELFF. The CDR3 region has the DNA TGCGCCAGCAGCTGGGAGGGAGGGTCCACCGGGGAGCTGTTTTTT.

This clone was seen just once. This chain connects TRBV5-4 to TRBJ2-7; D unresolved. Per germline, CDR1 SGHNT and CDR2 YYREEE (reference sequence). Between the trimmed V and J ends, which lost 1 base and 6 bases, there was a span of 14 bases. The CDR3 contains 14 residues. CDR3 in amino acids: CASSLRLESIEQYF. The CDR3, as DNA: TGTGCCAGCAGCTTGCGCCTAGAAAGTATCGAGCAGTACTTC.

This rearrangement joins TRBV5-1 to TRBJ1-1; D call uncertain. Germline-derived CDR1 and CDR2 are SGHRS and YFSETQ. This CDR3 has 12 residues. V was cut by 0 bases and J by 4 bases, with 4 bases left in between. CDR3 sequence reads: CASSLGVTEAFF. The CDR3 DNA reads TGCGCCAGCAGCTTGGGTGTCACTGAAGCTTTCTTT.

The V gene is TRBV19, the J gene TRBJ1-1; D is possibly TRBD1 (5 bases). The V gene lost 5 bases and the J gene lost 5 bases, with 21 bases spanning the gap. Looked up from germline, CDR1 is LNHDA and CDR2 is SQIVND (reference sequence). This CDR3 is 16 amino acids long. This CDR3 reads CASSPPRGQGRTEAFF. The CDR3 nucleotides read TGTGCCAGTAGTCCCCCCCGAGGGCAGGGAAGAACTGAAGCTTTCTTT. Supplemented by reference TRBV19 and TRBJ1-1, the full variable domain reads DGGITQSPKYLFRKEGQNVTLSCEQNLNHDAMYWYRQDPGQGLRLIYYSQIVNDFQKGDIAEGYSVSREKKESFPLTVTSAQKNPTAFYLCASSPPRGQGRTEAFFGQGTRLTVV.

The V and J genes are TRBV6-8 and TRBJ2-1; 9 bases are shared with TRBD2. Germline V gene lookup returns CDR1 MNHGY and CDR2 SAAAGT. The CDR3 spans 16 residues. Unmatched junction bases numbered 4, after V lost 0 bases and J lost 4 bases. DNA of the CDR3: TGTGCCAGCAGTTACTCGGCTAGCGGGACTTACAATGAGCAGTTCTTC. Translation gives CASSYSASGTYNEQFF.

In regard to this clone: Other nucleotide sequences in the sample specify the same CDR3. The chain carries TRBV7-9 and TRBJ1-1; D unclear. The germline V and J ends were trimmed by 1 base and 4 bases, with 7 bases remaining between them. This CDR3 contains 13 residues. Germline values: CDR1 SEHNR, CDR2 FQNEAQ (reference sequence). The CDR3 DNA sequence: TGTGCCAGCAGCTTAGAAGGTGGCACTGAAGCTTTCTTT. Its translation: CASSLEGGTEAFF.

The rearrangement links TRBV19 to TRBJ1-5; a possible D gene is TRBD1 (5 bases). This CDR3 is built from 14 residues. Trimming stripped 1 base from V and 1 base from J, with 5 bases between. CDR1 is LNHDA, CDR2 SQIVND, per germline (reference sequence). The DNA of the CDR3 is TGTGCCAGTAGTATAGCAGGGAGCAATCAGCCCCAGCATTTT. As protein: CASSIAGSNQPQHF.